Listed below are T cell receptor beta chains from one sample, sequenced in a study of blood T cells in healthy people across ages. TCRdb reprocessed the 5' RACE reads via MiXCR and lists one record per CDR3 protein. The data hold hundreds of thousands of distinct CDR3 sequences, with under 40% observed a single time. The sample comprised blood. The origin of the receptors is a man younger than 35 in good health. Each CDR3 is given with its conserved first and last residue. Each record gives: V gene, J gene, D gene, CDR3 length, clone size, CDR3 DNA, CDR3 protein. D genes are given only for firm matches. Clone sizes are given selectively: once, few, many, or a class where the clone is expanded.

v_gene: TRBV14
j_gene: TRBJ1-2
d_gene: TRBD1
len: 13
abundance: .
CDR3nt: TGTGCCAGCAGCCTGGACAGGCAGGATGGCTGCACCTTC
CDR3aa: CASSLDRQDGCTF

v_gene: TRBV29-1
j_gene: TRBJ2-2
d_gene: .
len: 14
abundance: .
CDR3nt: TGCAGCGTTGGAGGGTATGGGTCGACCGGGGAGCTGTTTTTT
CDR3aa: CSVGGYGSTGELFF

v_gene: TRBV20-1
j_gene: TRBJ1-5
d_gene: .
len: 14
abundance: .
CDR3nt: TGCAGTGCTAGAGAAGGGACTGGAAATCAGCCCCAGCATTTT
CDR3aa: CSAREGTGNQPQHF

v_gene: TRBV10-3
j_gene: TRBJ2-1
d_gene: .
len: 14
abundance: many
CDR3nt: TGTGCCATCAGTGAGTCCGGTGGTGGTAATGAGCAGTTCTTC
CDR3aa: CAISESGGGNEQFF

v_gene: TRBV15
j_gene: TRBJ2-2
d_gene: TRBD1
len: 16
abundance: .
CDR3nt: TGTGCCACCAGCAGAGGAAAAACAGGGGAGACCGGGGAGCTGTTTTTT
CDR3aa: CATSRGKTGETGELFF

v_gene: TRBV12-3/TRBV12-4
j_gene: TRBJ1-1
d_gene: .
len: 15
abundance: many
CDR3nt: TGTGCCACTTTACCGGGGGCGGGACGGGACACTGAAGCTTTCTTT
CDR3aa: CATLPGAGRDTEAFF

v_gene: TRBV7-3
j_gene: TRBJ2-1
d_gene: TRBD2
len: 15
abundance: many
CDR3nt: TGTGCCAGCAGCTTGGGAATAGCGGGGGGTCGTGAGCAGTTCTTC
CDR3aa: CASSLGIAGGREQFF

v_gene: TRBV3-1
j_gene: TRBJ1-2
d_gene: .
len: 17
abundance: .
CDR3nt: TGTGCCAGCAGCCAAGAGTCGGCCGGCAGGTCCCCCTTCGGCTACACCTTC
CDR3aa: CASSQESAGRSPFGYTF

v_gene: TRBV20-1
j_gene: TRBJ2-7
d_gene: TRBD2
len: 16
abundance: .
CDR3nt: TGCAGTGATCGTCCCCTAGCGGGGGCCCTTAGGAACGAGCAGTACTTC
CDR3aa: CSDRPLAGALRNEQYF

v_gene: TRBV4-3
j_gene: TRBJ2-2
d_gene: .
len: 12
abundance: few
CDR3nt: TGCGCCAGCAGCCAAGATCACGGGGAGCTGTTTTTT
CDR3aa: CASSQDHGELFF

v_gene: TRBV27
j_gene: TRBJ1-1
d_gene: .
len: 15
abundance: .
CDR3nt: TGTGCCAGCAGTCCTTTACAGGGAGGGACCACTGAAGCTTTCTTT
CDR3aa: CASSPLQGGTTEAFF

v_gene: TRBV20-1
j_gene: TRBJ1-2
d_gene: .
len: 14
abundance: .
CDR3nt: TGCAGTGCTAGAGATTTTGTGGGGAGCTATGGCTACACCTTC
CDR3aa: CSARDFVGSYGYTF

v_gene: TRBV7-2
j_gene: TRBJ2-4
d_gene: .
len: 14
abundance: many
CDR3nt: TGTGCCAGCACCTTAGCGGTAGCCAAAAACATTCAGTACTTC
CDR3aa: CASTLAVAKNIQYF

v_gene: TRBV7-2
j_gene: TRBJ2-1
d_gene: .
len: 14
abundance: .
CDR3nt: TGTGCCAGCAGCTCCAGGACAGAATACAATGAGCAGTTCTTC
CDR3aa: CASSSRTEYNEQFF

v_gene: TRBV7-2
j_gene: TRBJ1-1
d_gene: .
len: 15
abundance: .
CDR3nt: TGTGCCAGCAGCTTAGCTGCGCTAATGAACACTGAAGCTTTCTTT
CDR3aa: CASSLAALMNTEAFF

v_gene: TRBV9
j_gene: TRBJ2-3
d_gene: .
len: 13
abundance: many
CDR3nt: TGTGCCAGCAGCACTTGGGACACAGATACGCAGTATTTT
CDR3aa: CASSTWDTDTQYF

v_gene: TRBV3-1
j_gene: TRBJ1-1
d_gene: TRBD1
len: 14
abundance: few
CDR3nt: TGTGCCAGCAGCCAAGTACAGGGGGTTACTGAAGCTTTCTTT
CDR3aa: CASSQVQGVTEAFF

v_gene: TRBV30
j_gene: TRBJ1-5
d_gene: .
len: 16
abundance: .
CDR3nt: TGTGCCTGGAGTGTACGGGGCCAGGGAGAGAATCAGCCCCAGCATTTT
CDR3aa: CAWSVRGQGENQPQHF

v_gene: TRBV4-2
j_gene: TRBJ2-4
d_gene: TRBD1
len: 14
abundance: many
CDR3nt: TGTGCCAGCAGCCCACGGGACAGGAAAAACATTCAGTACTTC
CDR3aa: CASSPRDRKNIQYF

v_gene: TRBV20-1
j_gene: TRBJ2-1
d_gene: TRBD2
len: 12
abundance: .
CDR3nt: TGCATGTGCGGGACTAACTACAATGAGCAGTTCTTC
CDR3aa: CMCGTNYNEQFF

v_gene: TRBV29-1
j_gene: TRBJ1-2
d_gene: .
len: 14
abundance: .
CDR3nt: TGCAGCGTTGACCCAAGGACAGAGAACTATGGCTACACCTTC
CDR3aa: CSVDPRTENYGYTF

v_gene: TRBV7-9
j_gene: TRBJ2-3
d_gene: .
len: 14
abundance: .
CDR3nt: TGTGCCAGCAGCTTTGGAGACTCCAGAGATACGCAGTATTTT
CDR3aa: CASSFGDSRDTQYF

v_gene: TRBV4-2
j_gene: TRBJ2-3
d_gene: .
len: 16
abundance: .
CDR3nt: TGTGCCAGCAGCCAAGATGAGCCGGGGGGCACAGATACGCAGTATTTT
CDR3aa: CASSQDEPGGTDTQYF

v_gene: TRBV3-1
j_gene: TRBJ2-7
d_gene: TRBD1
len: 14
abundance: .
CDR3nt: TGTGCCAGCAACCAATCGACAGGGGGGTACGAGCAGTACTTC
CDR3aa: CASNQSTGGYEQYF

v_gene: TRBV19
j_gene: TRBJ1-4
d_gene: .
len: 13
abundance: .
CDR3nt: TGTGCCAGTACCCGTGGGACAAATGAAAAACTGTTTTTT
CDR3aa: CASTRGTNEKLFF

v_gene: TRBV20-1
j_gene: TRBJ1-2
d_gene: TRBD1
len: 15
abundance: .
CDR3nt: TGCAGTGCTAGAGAGGCTGGGACAGGTGTCGATGGCTGCACCTTT
CDR3aa: CSAREAGTGVDGCTF

v_gene: TRBV9
j_gene: TRBJ1-2
d_gene: .
len: 13
abundance: .
CDR3nt: TGTGCCAGCAGCGTGCAGCACAACTATGGCTACACCTTC
CDR3aa: CASSVQHNYGYTF

v_gene: TRBV5-6
j_gene: TRBJ1-1
d_gene: TRBD1
len: 16
abundance: .
CDR3nt: TGTGCCAGCATATACATTACAGGGGGCCGGGAGACTGAAGCTTTCTTT
CDR3aa: CASIYITGGRETEAFF